The sequence of this TCR beta chain was determined in a study of T cells after yellow fever vaccination. Study conclusions and caveats: The secondary response showed a weaker magnitude and a faster peak, day 5 versus 15.

This clonotype occurred a few times. Its specificity is unknown. Trimming took off 3 bases at V and 6 bases at J, with 14 bases between the two ends. The CDR3 runs to 14 residues. Germline V lookup: CDR1 SGHRS, CDR2 YFSETQ. TCRdb passed the 5' RACE reads through MiXCR, listing each CDR3 protein once. The table lists hundreds of thousands of distinct CDR3 sequences, 15% to 20% of them singletons. The chain combines TRBV5-1 with TRBJ2-3; tentative D call: TRBD1 (5 bases). This TCR came from a man aged 25-45 years who received the YFV17D yellow fever vaccine. Sample: PBMCs, taken 15 days after the yellow fever booster vaccination. CDR3: CASSSTDVSDTQYF. The CDR3 nucleotides read TGCGCCAGCAGCTCGACAGACGTTTCTGATACGCAGTATTTT.